This T cell receptor beta chain originates from a study of blood T cell repertoires in COVID-19. Study-level background: COVID-19 samples, acute and convalescent, were from the United States, Italy and Spain.

CDR1 and CDR2 from the germline V gene are MGHDK and SYGVNS. Between the trimmed V and J ends, which lost 0 bases and 8 bases, there was a span of 14 bases. The CDR3 totals 16 residues. Those who participated ranged in age from roughly 18 to 89 years and resided in about two dozen US areas. Researchers sorted participants into cohorts using their self-reported clinical history. Under the authors' procedure: Reference gene primer amplification yielded estimated nucleated cell counts. Here immunoSEQ multiplex PCR was the method, and the copy in TCRdb shows in-frame clones only, minus some. The D gene and trimming were derived from the DNA, and the V and J assignments and clone size from that table. Altogether a few hundred thousand clones are present, around 90% being singletons, with the ten largest covering over 13%.

The receptor was isolated from a man in his thirties or forties who had been exposed to COVID-19. The chain recombines TRBV25-1 with TRBJ1-6; D not certain. Input material: PBMCs or T cells enriched from blood (not recorded which). CDR3 sequence (DNA): TGTGCCAGCAGTGAATATCAAGGGAGGGCGGATTCACCCCTCCACTTT. Its protein is CASSEYQGRADSPLHF. The full variable domain, completed using reference TRBV25-1 and TRBJ1-6, is EADIYQTPRYLVIGTGKKITLECSQTMGHDKMYWYQQDPGMELHLIHYSYGVNSTEKGDLSSESTVSRIRTEHFPLTLESARPSHTSQYLCASSEYQGRADSPLHFGNGTRLTVT.